A selection of T cell receptor beta chains follows, all from one sample in a study of blood T cell repertoires in COVID-19. Profiled with immunoSEQ multiplex PCR; TCRdb holds only in-frame clones, not every one. The repertoire includes tens of thousands of clones, roughly 80% of them detected once, and 20% to 25% sits in the top ten. The sequenced sample consisted of peripheral blood. The receptor source for this set is an older man with active or convalescent COVID-19. CDR3s include the opening cysteine and the closing phenylalanine or tryptophan. D genes are given only for firm matches. Not every row has a clone size; where given, it reads once, few, many or a size class.

V,size,D,J,CDR3,DNA
TRBV3-1/TRBV3-2,.,.,TRBJ1-6,CASSRRQDSNSPLHF,TGTGCCAGCAGCCGCCGACAGGATTCGAATTCACCCCTCCACTTT
TRBV12-5,.,TRBD1,TRBJ1-1,CASGGHPTAVGQGLLGIVTEAFF,TGTGCTAGTGGCGGACATCCGACTGCTGTAGGACAGGGGCTTCTCGGGATCGTGACTGAAGCTTTCTTT
TRBV9,.,TRBD1,TRBJ1-2,CASSLDRGGGYTF,TGTGCCAGCAGCTTAGACAGGGGGGGAGGCTACACCTTC
TRBV23-1,.,TRBD1,TRBJ2-7,CASSQTGTGDFEQYF,TGCGCCAGCAGTCAAACCGGGACAGGGGATTTCGAGCAGTACTTC
TRBV6-2/TRBV6-3,.,TRBD1,TRBJ1-4,CASSEGATTEKLFF,TGTGCCAGCAGTGAGGGGGCCACAACAGAAAAACTGTTTTTT
TRBV3-1/TRBV3-2,.,.,TRBJ2-2,CASSPGRLLAENTGELFF,TGTGCCAGCAGCCCTGGTCGGTTATTAGCGGAGAACACCGGGGAGCTGTTTTTT
TRBV2,.,.,TRBJ2-7,CASSGRTVTYEQYF,TGTGCCAGCAGTGGTCGGACAGTGACCTACGAGCAGTACTTC
TRBV6-2/TRBV6-3,.,TRBD2,TRBJ2-1,CASSRAGGLPEQFF,TGTGCCAGCAGCCGGGCGGGAGGGTTACCGGAGCAGTTCTTC
TRBV4-2,.,TRBD2,TRBJ2-3,CASSQDPLAGVTDTQYF,TGTGCCAGCAGCCAAGACCCCCTAGCGGGGGTCACAGATACGCAGTATTTT
TRBV27,few,TRBD1,TRBJ1-5,CASSPNRGGQPQHF,TGTGCCAGCAGTCCAAACAGGGGAGGTCAGCCCCAGCATTTT
TRBV5-4,.,.,TRBJ1-1,CASSLADRMNTEAFF,TGTGCCAGCAGCTTGGCCGACAGAATGAACACTGAAGCTTTCTTT
TRBV9,.,TRBD1,TRBJ2-7,CASSAGTVREQYF,TGTGCCAGCAGCGCCGGGACAGTACGCGAGCAGTACTTC
TRBV10-1,.,TRBD2,TRBJ2-5,CASSEGIAGAAETQYF,TGCGCCAGCAGTGAAGGAATAGCGGGGGCCGCGGAGACCCAGTACTTC
TRBV3-1/TRBV3-2,.,.,TRBJ2-5,CASSPLGRGLGETQYF,TGTGCCAGCAGCCCGTTGGGAAGGGGCTTGGGGGAGACCCAGTACTTC
TRBV15,.,.,TRBJ2-7,CATSREQGAYEQYF,TGTGCCACCAGCAGAGAACAGGGAGCCTACGAGCAGTACTTC
TRBV7-8,.,TRBD2,TRBJ2-4,CASSLEWTSGGALGIQYF,TGTGCCAGCAGCTTAGAGTGGACTAGCGGGGGGGCCTTGGGAATTCAGTACTTC
TRBV2,.,.,TRBJ2-1,CASSPGRGIEQFF,TGTGCCAGCAGTCCGGGTCGAGGGATCGAGCAGTTCTTC
TRBV18,.,.,TRBJ2-1,CASSSGSDVEQFF,TGTGCCAGCTCATCCGGGTCAGATGTAGAGCAGTTCTTC
TRBV7-2,.,TRBD1,TRBJ2-3,CASSAVGQGGMLDTQYF,TGTGCCAGCAGCGCAGTAGGACAGGGTGGCATGCTCGATACGCAGTATTTT
TRBV12-3/TRBV12-4,once,TRBD1,TRBJ1-2,CASSLEGAYGYTF,TGTGCCAGCAGTTTGGAGGGGGCCTATGGCTACACCTTC
TRBV3-1/TRBV3-2,.,TRBD2,TRBJ2-5,CASQEFSGGSLETQYF,TGTGCCAGCCAGGAGTTTAGCGGGGGTTCGTTGGAGACCCAGTACTTC
TRBV27,.,.,TRBJ2-2,CASSLMGAPGELFF,TGTGCCAGCAGTTTAATGGGGGCCCCCGGGGAGCTGTTTTTT
TRBV5-5,few,.,TRBJ2-7,CASSSSGFPHEQYF,TGTGCCAGCAGCTCCTCAGGGTTTCCCCACGAGCAGTACTTC
TRBV25-1,.,TRBD1,TRBJ1-1,CASHRQGGNSEAFF,TGTGCCAGCCACCGACAGGGAGGCAATTCTGAAGCTTTCTTT
TRBV20-1,.,.,TRBJ2-7,CSASFGAGSEQYF,TGCAGTGCTAGTTTTGGGGCCGGGTCCGAGCAGTACTTC
TRBV21-1,.,.,TRBJ2-4,CASSKVSPEMSAKNIQYF,TGTGCCAGCAGCAAAGTCTCCCCGGAGATGTCGGCCAAAAACATTCAGTACTTC
TRBV5-6,.,TRBD1,TRBJ1-5,CASSRTGVQPQHF,TGTGCCAGCAGCCGAACAGGGGTTCAGCCCCAGCATTTT
TRBV28,once,.,TRBJ2-7,CASSSFFLSYEQYF,TGTGCCAGCAGCTCTTTCTTCCTTTCCTACGAGCAGTACTTC
TRBV18,.,.,TRBJ1-2,CASSRDMGRNYGYTF,TGTGCCAGCTCACGAGACATGGGGAGGAACTATGGCTACACCTTC
TRBV29-1,.,.,TRBJ2-6,CSVHQGSGANVLTF,TGCAGCGTTCACCAGGGCTCTGGGGCCAACGTCCTGACTTTC
TRBV6-6,.,.,TRBJ1-1,CASRDSPGNTEAFF,TGTGCCAGCAGAGACAGCCCTGGGAACACTGAAGCTTTCTTT
TRBV7-2,few,.,TRBJ2-1,CASGGGEQFF,TGTGCCAGCGGGGGCGGTGAGCAGTTCTTC
TRBV9,.,.,TRBJ1-1,CASSVTPETEAFF,TGTGCCAGCAGCGTAACACCAGAAACTGAAGCTTTCTTT
TRBV7-8,.,.,TRBJ1-1,CASSLGLSLNTEAFF,TGTGCCAGCAGCTTAGGTCTGAGCCTCAACACTGAAGCTTTCTTT
TRBV20-1,.,.,TRBJ1-1,CSASLGTGVTEAFF,TGCAGTGCTAGTTTGGGCACCGGGGTTACTGAAGCTTTCTTT
TRBV7-8,once,.,TRBJ2-1,CASSPFLSAGFDEQFF,TGTGCCAGCAGCCCGTTCCTCTCAGCGGGTTTCGATGAGCAGTTCTTC
TRBV12-3/TRBV12-4,.,.,TRBJ1-1,CASSLAGGAKAFF,TGTGCCAGCAGTTTAGCGGGGGGGGCCAAAGCTTTCTTT
TRBV7-2,.,.,TRBJ2-2,CASSLQPGANTGELFF,TGTGCCAGCAGCTTACAGCCGGGGGCGAACACCGGGGAGCTGTTTTTT
TRBV11-2,.,.,TRBJ2-7,CASSLGRNEDYEQYF,TGTGCCAGCAGCTTAGGGCGGAACGAGGACTACGAGCAGTACTTC
TRBV7-2,few,.,TRBJ2-7,CASSFDRSSYEQYF,TGTGCCAGCAGCTTTGACAGGAGCTCCTACGAGCAGTACTTC
TRBV2,.,TRBD2,TRBJ2-5,CASSLAGAAETQYF,TGTGCCAGCAGTCTAGCGGGAGCGGCTGAGACCCAGTACTTC
TRBV9,once,TRBD1,TRBJ1-2,CASSAGGRNYGYTF,TGTGCCAGCAGCGCAGGGGGCAGGAACTATGGCTACACCTTC
TRBV4-3,.,TRBD1,TRBJ2-7,CASSHSGTASYEQYF,TGCGCCAGCAGCCATTCCGGGACAGCCTCCTACGAGCAGTACTTC
TRBV5-1,.,TRBD2,TRBJ2-3,CASSLATSADTQYF,TGCGCCAGCAGCTTGGCGACTAGCGCGGATACGCAGTATTTT
TRBV7-9,.,TRBD1,TRBJ1-6,CASSLATGGNSPLHF,TGTGCCAGCAGCTTAGCGACAGGGGGTAATTCACCCCTCCACTTT
TRBV27,.,TRBD2,TRBJ2-3,CASSKGGKPDTQYF,TGTGCCAGCAGTAAGGGAGGGAAGCCAGATACGCAGTATTTT
TRBV12-3/TRBV12-4,.,.,TRBJ2-3,CASSRTDTDTQYF,TGTGCCAGCAGTAGGACAGACACAGATACGCAGTATTTT
TRBV28,.,TRBD1,TRBJ2-1,CASSPPGQGTINEQFF,TGTGCCAGCAGTCCTCCGGGACAGGGGACAATCAATGAGCAGTTCTTC
TRBV7-3,.,TRBD2,TRBJ2-2,CASSRGLGVGELFF,TGTGCCAGCAGCAGGGGACTAGGGGTCGGGGAGCTGTTTTTT
TRBV18,.,TRBD1,TRBJ1-2,CASSPGTDYGYTF,TGTGCCAGCTCCCCGGGGACAGACTATGGCTACACCTTC
TRBV2,.,TRBD2,TRBJ2-1,CASSPRTSGGRQFF,TGTGCCAGCAGTCCCCGGACTAGCGGGGGGAGGCAGTTCTTC